The present TCR beta chain was sequenced within a study of T cell repertoires in cytomegalovirus infection. Study context: The public TCR beta signatures pointed to both CMV infection and matching HLA type.

The germline V gene encodes CDR1 SGHRS and CDR2 YFSETQ. This CDR3 contains 14 residues. With V trimmed by 4 bases and J by 5 bases, 5 bases remained unmatched. TCRdb recomputed calls from the reads with MiXCR, one row per CDR3 protein. The table records approximately 500,000 distinct CDR3 sequences, roughly 29% of them present only once. This chain links TRBV5-1 with TRBJ1-4; TRBD1 aligns across 7 bases. The clonotype originates from a human donor in good health (CMV status not recorded). Some clones in this sample may be carry-over from other donors' samples. The sequencing sample was made of PBMCs. DNA for the CDR3: TGCGCCAGCAGCCGGGGACAGATGAATGAAAAACTGTTTTTT. Its protein product is CASSRGQMNEKLFF.